The following is a TCR beta chain sequence with its context. Its antigen is currently unknown. Treatment given: roughly 19 received Ad26.COV2.S at low or high dose, single or two shots; a few received placebo; per-sample allocation not given. Collection of the samples took place on day 63 after the first injection of vaccine or placebo. An adult of 18-55 years in Boston served as donor. Its platform was an Ad26 vector, and its expressed antigen was Wuhan-strain SARS-CoV-2 spike. Clones were read by immunoSEQ multiplex PCR, and TCRdb kept only the in-frame ones, dropping some. Here the sample spans some 450,000 clones, 90% being singletons. Looked up from germline, CDR1 is SEHNR and CDR2 is FQNEAQ (reference sequence). The CDR3 extends over 16 amino acids. V was pared by 5 bases and J by 4 bases, with 20 bases between. This specimen belongs to a study of Ad26.COV2.S vaccination and SARS-CoV-2 variants. The wider study: Ad26.COV2.S given intramuscularly, once or twice 56 days apart. Study results and limitations: The study found similar non-spike TCR breadth in vaccine and placebo recipients.

This chain uses TRBV7-9 with TRBJ2-5; possibly TRBD2 for D (5 bases). Source: peripheral blood, taken in a trial of Ad26.COV2.S vaccine versus placebo. The sequence derives from a person aged 18-60 years who received the Ad26.COV2.S COVID-19 vaccine or a placebo. CDR3 in DNA: TGTGCCAGCAGCCCAGAGGGCGCGGCCCCACGAGAGACCCAGTACTTC. Translating gives CASSPEGAAPRETQYF.